A single sample is the source of the 7 T cell receptor beta chains below, sequenced in a study of blood T cell repertoires in COVID-19. Repertoires were generated with immunoSEQ multiplex PCR, while TCRdb's copy carries only in-frame clones and drops some. The sample lists around 140,000 clones; 70% to 90% were seen once. Sequencing was done on a sample of PBMCs or T cells enriched from blood (not recorded which). The receptors originated from a man in his fifties who had recovered from COVID-19.

The CDR3 protein is CASSQGLGPDTQYF. CDR3 DNA: TGTGCCAGCAGCCAAGGGCTGGGGCCAGATACGCAGTATTTT. The rearrangement links TRBV4-2 to TRBJ2-3; D may be TRBD1 (5 bases). The V gene's germline CDR1 is LGHNA and CDR2 YNFKEQ. V was clipped by 1 base and J by 4 bases, with 9 bases between them. The CDR3 runs to 14 residues.

This chain links TRBV12-3 or TRBV12-4 with TRBJ1-1; D gene uncertain. Between the trimmed V and J ends, which lost 5 bases and 8 bases, there was a span of 12 bases. The CDR3 extends over 12 amino acids. The CDR3 bases are TGTGCCAGCAGTCCATCCGGAGTAGAAGCTTTCTTT. Amino acids: CASSPSGVEAFF.

The chain uses TRBV4-3 and TRBJ1-1; 7 positions agree with TRBD1. V shed 1 base and J 1 base; nucleotides not matched to a gene: 9. CDR1 and CDR2 (germline): LGHNA, YSLEER. This CDR3 spans 17 amino acids. CDR3 coding DNA: TGCGCCAGCAGCCAAGTCTTTACAGGGGATTCGAACACTGAAGCTTTCTTT. Amino acids: CASSQVFTGDSNTEAFF.

The table lists this clone with a few counts. The chain couples TRBV28 to TRBJ1-3; possible D gene TRBD1, 5 bases. Germline V gene data show CDR1 as MDHEN and CDR2 as SYDVKM. V gave up 8 bases and J gave up 4 bases, with 15 bases separating them. The CDR3 consists of 14 residues. CDR3 sequence (DNA): TGTGCCAGCCTGGTAAGGGGCTCAGGAAACACCATATATTTT. It specifies CASLVRGSGNTIYF.

V and J are TRBV5-1 and TRBJ2-1, with 8 bases aligning to TRBD2. The J segment lost 7 bases and the V segment lost 6 bases, leaving 6 bases of the junction unmatched. CDR1 is SGHRS and CDR2 is YFSETQ in the germline V gene. The CDR3 has 13 amino acids. The CDR3 reads CASTSLAANEQFF. The CDR3 region has the DNA TGCGCCAGCACCTCACTAGCGGCTAATGAGCAGTTCTTC.

The V call is TRBV7-3, the J call TRBJ2-1, with 8 positions matching TRBD1. Germline V gene lookup returns CDR1 SGHTA and CDR2 FQGTGA. V lost 1 base and J lost 8; bases outside the gene matches: 7. This CDR3 contains 15 residues. For the CDR3, the DNA is TGTGCCAGCAGCTTAAAACAGGGGGTGCGGGATGAGCAGTTCTTC. Its protein product is CASSLKQGVRDEQFF.

This sequence joins TRBV27 and TRBJ1-5, with unresolved D. CDR3 length equals 14 residues. CDR1 is MNHEY and CDR2 is SMNVEV in the germline V gene (reference sequence). V was cut by 2 bases and J by 9 bases, with 14 bases left in between. Written as DNA, the CDR3 is TGTGCCAGCAGTTTAAGGCAGGCTTTGGGGCCCCAGCATTTT. Protein sequence: CASSLRQALGPQHF.